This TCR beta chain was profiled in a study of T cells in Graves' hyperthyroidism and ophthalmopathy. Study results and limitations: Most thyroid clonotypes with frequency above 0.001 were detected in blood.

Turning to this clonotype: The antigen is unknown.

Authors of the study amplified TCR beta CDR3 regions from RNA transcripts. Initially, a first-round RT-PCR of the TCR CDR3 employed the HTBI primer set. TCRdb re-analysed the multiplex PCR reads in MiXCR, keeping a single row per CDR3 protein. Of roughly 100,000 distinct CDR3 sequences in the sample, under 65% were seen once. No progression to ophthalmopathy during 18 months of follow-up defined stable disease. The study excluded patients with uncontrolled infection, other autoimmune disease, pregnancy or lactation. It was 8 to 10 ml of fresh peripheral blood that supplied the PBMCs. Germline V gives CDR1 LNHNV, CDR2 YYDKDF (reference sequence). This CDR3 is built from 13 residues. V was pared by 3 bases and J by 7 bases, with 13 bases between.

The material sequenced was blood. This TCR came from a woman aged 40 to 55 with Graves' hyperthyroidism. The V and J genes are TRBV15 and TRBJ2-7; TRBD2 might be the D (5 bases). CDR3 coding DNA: TGTGCCACCAGCAGCTTGGTACGGGATGAGCAGTACTTC. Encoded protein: CATSSLVRDEQYF.